This T cell receptor (beta chain) appears in the sequencing data of a study of cytomegalovirus exposure and HLA in healthy donors. PCR was performed using 60 Vbeta and 13 Jbeta primers. Produced via immunoSEQ multiplex PCR; TCRdb's table is partial and in-frame only. Here the sample spans 100,000 to 150,000 clones, over 75% being singletons. The CDR3 contains 15 residues. Between the trimmed V and J ends, which lost 2 bases and 2 bases, there was a span of 10 bases. CDR1 is KGHSH and CDR2 is LQKENI in the germline V gene. V and J are TRBV18 and TRBJ1-5; D remains ambiguous. Sequencing was performed on PBMCs. The TCR sequence derives from a man aged 25-45 years in good health and CMV-seronegative. CDR3 sequence reads: CASSPLGRGNQPQHF. In DNA form, the CDR3 reads TGTGCCAGCTCACCATTAGGGAGGGGCAATCAGCCCCAGCATTTT.